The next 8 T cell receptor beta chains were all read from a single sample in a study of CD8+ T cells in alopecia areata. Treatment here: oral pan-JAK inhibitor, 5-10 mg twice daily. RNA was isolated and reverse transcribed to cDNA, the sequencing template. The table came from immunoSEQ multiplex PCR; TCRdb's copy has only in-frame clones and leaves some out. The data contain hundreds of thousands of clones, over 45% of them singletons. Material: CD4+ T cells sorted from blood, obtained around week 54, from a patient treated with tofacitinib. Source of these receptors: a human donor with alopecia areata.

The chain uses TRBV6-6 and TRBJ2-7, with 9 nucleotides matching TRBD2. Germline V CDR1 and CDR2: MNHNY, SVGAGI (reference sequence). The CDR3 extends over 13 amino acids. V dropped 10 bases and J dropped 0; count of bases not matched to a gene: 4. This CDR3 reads CAIGTSHSYEQYF. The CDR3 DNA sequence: TGTGCCATCGGGACTAGCCACTCCTACGAGCAGTACTTC.

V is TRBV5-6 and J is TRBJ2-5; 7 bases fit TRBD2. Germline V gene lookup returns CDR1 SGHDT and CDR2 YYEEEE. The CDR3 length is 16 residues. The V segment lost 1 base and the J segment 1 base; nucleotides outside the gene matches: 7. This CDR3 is CASSLRWGGLQETQYF. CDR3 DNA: TGTGCCAGCAGCTTGAGGTGGGGGGGTCTCCAAGAGACCCAGTACTTC.

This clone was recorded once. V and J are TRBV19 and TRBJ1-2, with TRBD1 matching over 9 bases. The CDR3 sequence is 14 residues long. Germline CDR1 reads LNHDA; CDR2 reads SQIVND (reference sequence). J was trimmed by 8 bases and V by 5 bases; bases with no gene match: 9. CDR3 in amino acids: CASSPTDRGHGYTF. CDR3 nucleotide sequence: TGTGCCAGTAGTCCGACGGACAGGGGCCACGGCTACACCTTC.

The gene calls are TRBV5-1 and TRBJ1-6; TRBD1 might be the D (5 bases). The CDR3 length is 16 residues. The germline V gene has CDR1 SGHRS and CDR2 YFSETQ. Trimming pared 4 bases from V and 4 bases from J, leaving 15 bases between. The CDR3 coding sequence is TGCGCCAGCAGCATGACAGCGGCAGGGTATAATTCACCCCTCCACTTT. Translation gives CASSMTAAGYNSPLHF.

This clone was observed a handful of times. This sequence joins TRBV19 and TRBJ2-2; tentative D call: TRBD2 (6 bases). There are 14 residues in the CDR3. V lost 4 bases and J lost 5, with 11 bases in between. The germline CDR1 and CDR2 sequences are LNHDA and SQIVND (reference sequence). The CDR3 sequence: CASSSGVRTGELFF. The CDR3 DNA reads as TGTGCCAGTAGTAGCGGGGTACGAACCGGGGAGCTGTTTTTT.

This chain's CDR3 is CSVLTNTEAFF. The CDR3 nucleotides read TGCAGCGTACTCACGAACACTGAAGCTTTCTTT. The chain is built from TRBV29-1 and TRBJ1-1; no reliable D call. The CDR3 contains 11 residues. CDR1 is SQVTM, CDR2 ANQGSEA, per germline. V gave up 6 bases and J gave up 1 base, with 6 bases separating them.

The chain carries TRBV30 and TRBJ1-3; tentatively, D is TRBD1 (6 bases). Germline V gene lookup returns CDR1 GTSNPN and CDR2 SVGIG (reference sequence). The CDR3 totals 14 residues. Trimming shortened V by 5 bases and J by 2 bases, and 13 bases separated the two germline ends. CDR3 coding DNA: TGTGCCTGGGGACAGCGGGAGACTGGAAACACCATATATTTT. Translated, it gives CAWGQRETGNTIYF.

The CDR3 DNA reads TGCGCCAGCAGCCCCCGCTTACTTGACACTGAAGCTTTCTTT. This encodes CASSPRLLDTEAFF. The chain links TRBV4-1 to TRBJ1-1; D is ambiguous. Germline CDR1 and CDR2: MGHRA and YSYEKL. The CDR3 extends over 14 amino acids. V shed 4 bases and J shed 3 bases, with 12 bases lying between them.